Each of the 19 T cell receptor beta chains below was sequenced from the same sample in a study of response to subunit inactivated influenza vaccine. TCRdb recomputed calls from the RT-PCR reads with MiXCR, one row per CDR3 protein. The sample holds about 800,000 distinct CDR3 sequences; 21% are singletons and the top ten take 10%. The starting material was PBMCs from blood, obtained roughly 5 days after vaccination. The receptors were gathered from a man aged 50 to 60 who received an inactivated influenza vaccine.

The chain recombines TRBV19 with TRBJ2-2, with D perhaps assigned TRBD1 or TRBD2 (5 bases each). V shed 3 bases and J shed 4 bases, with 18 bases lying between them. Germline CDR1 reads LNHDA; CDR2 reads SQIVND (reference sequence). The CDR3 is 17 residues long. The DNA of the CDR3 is TGTGCCAGTAGTATCGTCGGGCAGGGACGTGGCACCGGGGAGCTGTTTTTT. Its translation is CASSIVGQGRGTGELFF.

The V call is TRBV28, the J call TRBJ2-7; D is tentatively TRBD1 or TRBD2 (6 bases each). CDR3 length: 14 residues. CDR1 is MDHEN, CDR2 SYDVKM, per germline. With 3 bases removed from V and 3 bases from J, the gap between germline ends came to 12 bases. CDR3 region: CASSFRGGDYEQYF. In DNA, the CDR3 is TGTGCCAGCAGTTTCAGGGGAGGAGACTACGAGCAGTACTTC.

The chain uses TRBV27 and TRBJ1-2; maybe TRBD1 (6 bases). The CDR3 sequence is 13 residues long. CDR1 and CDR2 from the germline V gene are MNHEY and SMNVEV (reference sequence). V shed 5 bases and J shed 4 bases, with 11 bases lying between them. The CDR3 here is CASSPGAGYGYTF. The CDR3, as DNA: TGTGCCAGCAGTCCGGGGGCCGGCTATGGCTACACCTTC.

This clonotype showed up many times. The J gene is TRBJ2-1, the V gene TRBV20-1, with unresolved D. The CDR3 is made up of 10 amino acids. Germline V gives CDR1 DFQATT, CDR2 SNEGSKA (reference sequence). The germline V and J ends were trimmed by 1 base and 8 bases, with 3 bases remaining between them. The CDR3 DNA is TGCAGTGCTAGAGCGGATGAGCAGTTCTTC. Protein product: CSARADEQFF.

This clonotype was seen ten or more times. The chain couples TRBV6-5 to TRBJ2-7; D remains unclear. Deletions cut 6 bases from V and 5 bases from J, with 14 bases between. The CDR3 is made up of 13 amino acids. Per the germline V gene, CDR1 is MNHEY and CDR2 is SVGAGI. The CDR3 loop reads CASSLTRIHEQYF. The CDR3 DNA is TGTGCCAGCAGCTTGACAAGGATCCACGAGCAGTACTTC.

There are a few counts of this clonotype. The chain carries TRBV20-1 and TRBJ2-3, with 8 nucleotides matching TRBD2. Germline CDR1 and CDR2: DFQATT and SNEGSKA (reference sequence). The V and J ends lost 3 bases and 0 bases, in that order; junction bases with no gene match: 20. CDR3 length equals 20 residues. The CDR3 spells CSARSMSRGGPISSTDTQYF. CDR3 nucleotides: TGCAGTGCTAGGTCTATGTCTCGGGGGGGCCCAATATCTAGCACAGATACGCAGTATTTT.

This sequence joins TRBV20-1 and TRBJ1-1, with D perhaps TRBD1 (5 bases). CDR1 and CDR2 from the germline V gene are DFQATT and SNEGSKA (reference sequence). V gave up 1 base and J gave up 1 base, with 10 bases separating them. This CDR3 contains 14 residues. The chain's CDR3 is CSARAGGKNTEAFF. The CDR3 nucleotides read TGCAGTGCTAGAGCCGGGGGGAAGAACACTGAAGCTTTCTTT.

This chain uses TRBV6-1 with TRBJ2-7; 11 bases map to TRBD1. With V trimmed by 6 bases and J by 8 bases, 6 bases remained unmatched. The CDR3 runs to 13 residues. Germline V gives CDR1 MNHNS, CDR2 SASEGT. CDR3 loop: CASRPGTGGKQYF. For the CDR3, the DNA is TGTGCCAGCAGGCCGGGGACAGGGGGGAAGCAGTACTTC.

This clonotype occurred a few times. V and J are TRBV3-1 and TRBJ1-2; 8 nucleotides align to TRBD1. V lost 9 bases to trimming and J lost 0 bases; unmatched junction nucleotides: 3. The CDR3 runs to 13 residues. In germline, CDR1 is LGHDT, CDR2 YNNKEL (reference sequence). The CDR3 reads CASRQGPNYGYTF. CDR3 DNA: TGTGCCAGTCGACAGGGGCCTAACTATGGCTACACCTTC.

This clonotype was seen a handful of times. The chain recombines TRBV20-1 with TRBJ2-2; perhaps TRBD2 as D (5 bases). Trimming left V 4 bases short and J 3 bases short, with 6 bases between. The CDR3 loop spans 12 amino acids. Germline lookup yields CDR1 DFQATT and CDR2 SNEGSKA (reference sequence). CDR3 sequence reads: CSATGDTGELFF. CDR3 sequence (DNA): TGCAGTGCTACCGGGGACACCGGGGAGCTGTTTTTT.

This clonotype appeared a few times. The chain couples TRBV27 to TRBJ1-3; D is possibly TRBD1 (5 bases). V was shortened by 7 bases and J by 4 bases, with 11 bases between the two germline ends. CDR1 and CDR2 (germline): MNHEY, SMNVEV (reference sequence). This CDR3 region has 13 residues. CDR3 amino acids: CASMRGDGNTIYF. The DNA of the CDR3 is TGTGCCAGCATGCGAGGGGACGGAAACACCATATATTTT.

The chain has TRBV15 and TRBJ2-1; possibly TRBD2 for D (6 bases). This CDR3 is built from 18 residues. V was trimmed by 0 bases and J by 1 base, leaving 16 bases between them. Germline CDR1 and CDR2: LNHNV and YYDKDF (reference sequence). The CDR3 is CATSRDLGAGGSYNEQFF. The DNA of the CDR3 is TGTGCCACCAGCAGAGATCTGGGAGCGGGCGGATCCTACAATGAGCAGTTCTTC. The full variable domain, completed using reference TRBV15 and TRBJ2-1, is DAMVIQNPRYQVTQFGKPVTLSCSQTLNHNVMYWYQQKSSQAPKLLFHYYDKDFNNEADTPDNFQSRRPNTSFCFLDIRSPGLGDTAMYLCATSRDLGAGGSYNEQFFGPGTRLTVL.

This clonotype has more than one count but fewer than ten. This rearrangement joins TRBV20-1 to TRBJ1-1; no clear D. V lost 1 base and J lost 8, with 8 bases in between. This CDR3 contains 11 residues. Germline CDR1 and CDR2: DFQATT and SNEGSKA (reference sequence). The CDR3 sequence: CSARVMVEAFF. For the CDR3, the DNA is TGCAGTGCTAGAGTTATGGTCGAAGCTTTCTTT.

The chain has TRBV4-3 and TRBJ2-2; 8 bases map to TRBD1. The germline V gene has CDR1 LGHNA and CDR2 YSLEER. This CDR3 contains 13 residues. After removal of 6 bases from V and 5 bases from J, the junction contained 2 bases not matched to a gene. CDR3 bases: TGCGCCAGCAGACACAGGGGGACCGGGGAGCTGTTTTTT. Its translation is CASRHRGTGELFF.

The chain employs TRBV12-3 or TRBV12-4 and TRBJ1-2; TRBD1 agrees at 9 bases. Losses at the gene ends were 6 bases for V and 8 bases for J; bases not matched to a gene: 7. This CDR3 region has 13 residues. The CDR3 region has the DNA TGTGCCAGCAGAGGGGACAGGGCAGGCGGCTACACCTTC. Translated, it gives CASRGDRAGGYTF.

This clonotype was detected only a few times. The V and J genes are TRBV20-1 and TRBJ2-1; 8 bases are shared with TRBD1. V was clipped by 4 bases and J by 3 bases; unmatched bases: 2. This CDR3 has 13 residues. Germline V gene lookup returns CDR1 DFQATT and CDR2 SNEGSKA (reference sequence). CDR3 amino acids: CSATDRGYNEQFF. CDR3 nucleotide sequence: TGCAGTGCTACCGACAGGGGCTACAATGAGCAGTTCTTC.

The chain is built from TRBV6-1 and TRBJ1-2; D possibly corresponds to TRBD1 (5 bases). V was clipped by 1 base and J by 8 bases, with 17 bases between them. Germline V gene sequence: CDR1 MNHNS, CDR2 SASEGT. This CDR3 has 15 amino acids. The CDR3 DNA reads TGTGCCAGCAGTGAAGTAGGGAGGCCCGGGGGAGGCTACACCTTC. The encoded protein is CASSEVGRPGGGYTF.

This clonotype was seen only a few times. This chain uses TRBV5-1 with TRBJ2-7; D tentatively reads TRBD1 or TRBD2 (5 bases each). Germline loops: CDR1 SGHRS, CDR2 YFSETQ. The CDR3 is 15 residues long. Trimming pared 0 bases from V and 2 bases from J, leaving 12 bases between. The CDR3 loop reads CASSLELGETYEQYF. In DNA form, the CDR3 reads TGCGCCAGCAGCTTGGAGTTGGGGGAGACCTACGAGCAGTACTTC. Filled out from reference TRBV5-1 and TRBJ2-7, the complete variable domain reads KAGVTQTPRYLIKTRGQQVTLSCSPISGHRSVSWYQQTPGQGLQFLFEYFSETQRNKGNFPGRFSGRQFSNSRSEMNVSTLELGDSALYLCASSLELGETYEQYFGPGTRLTVT.

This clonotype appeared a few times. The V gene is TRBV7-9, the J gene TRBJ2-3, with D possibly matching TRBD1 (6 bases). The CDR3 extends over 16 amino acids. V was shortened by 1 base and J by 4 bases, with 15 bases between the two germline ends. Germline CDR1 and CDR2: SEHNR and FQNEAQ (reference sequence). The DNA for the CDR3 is TGTGCCAGCAGCTTAGGAGCAGGGGTACACGCAGATACGCAGTATTTT. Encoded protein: CASSLGAGVHADTQYF.